The following is a T cell receptor beta chain sequence with its context. These data originate in a study of lymphopenia after photon versus proton radiotherapy. Some clones are missing from TCRdb's copy, which holds only in-frame ones; the method was immunoSEQ multiplex PCR. The sample holds 89,000 or so clones, around 88% seen once. CDR1 is SGHAT, CDR2 FQNNGV, per germline. V was clipped by 8 bases and J by 6 bases; unmatched bases: 9. This CDR3 has 14 residues. The clonotype was recovered from a man aged 60 to 69 with pancreatic cancer. V and J are TRBV11-2 and TRBJ2-1, with 8 bases lining up with TRBD2. The source material was peripheral blood, sampled from a patient treated with proton-based radiotherapy. In DNA form, the CDR3 reads TGTGCCAGCCTAGGGTGGCTAGCGGGCAATGAGCAGTTCTTC. Amino acids: CASLGWLAGNEQFF.